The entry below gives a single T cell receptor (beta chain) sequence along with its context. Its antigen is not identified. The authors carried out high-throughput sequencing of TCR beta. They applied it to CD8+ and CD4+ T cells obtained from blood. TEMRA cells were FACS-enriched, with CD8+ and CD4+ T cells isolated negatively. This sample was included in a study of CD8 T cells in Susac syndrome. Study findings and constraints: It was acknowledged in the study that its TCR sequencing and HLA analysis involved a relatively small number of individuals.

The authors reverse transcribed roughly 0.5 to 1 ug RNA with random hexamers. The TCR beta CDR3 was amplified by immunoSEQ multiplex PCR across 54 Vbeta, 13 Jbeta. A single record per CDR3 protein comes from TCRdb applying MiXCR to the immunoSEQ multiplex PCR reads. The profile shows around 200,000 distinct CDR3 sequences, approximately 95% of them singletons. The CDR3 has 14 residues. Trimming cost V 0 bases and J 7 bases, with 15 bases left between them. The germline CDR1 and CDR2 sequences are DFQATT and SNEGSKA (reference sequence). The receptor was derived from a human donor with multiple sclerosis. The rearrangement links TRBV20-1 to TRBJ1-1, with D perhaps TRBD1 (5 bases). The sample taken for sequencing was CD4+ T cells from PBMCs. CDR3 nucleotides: TGCAGTGCTAGAGATGCCAGGGATAAGCATGAAGCTTTCTTT. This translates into CSARDARDKHEAFF.